This TCR beta chain was profiled in a study of graft-versus-host responses after intestinal transplantation. At the level of the study: Those transplanted obtained multivisceral, liver-intestinal, or isolated intestinal grafts. Tacrolimus and steroids were given for around 3 years to all recipients after anti-thymocyte globulin induction.

Turning to this clone: Its antigen remains unidentified.

Study observations and caveats: Clonal ratios of graft-versus-host to host-versus-graft in allografts were high for patients exhibiting graft-donor T cell macrochimerism. GvH clones occurred in recipient marrow; some first appeared in ileum or blood.

Clones were sequenced by immunoSEQ multiplex PCR, and TCRdb holds only the in-frame ones, with some missing. The sample contains about 73,000 clones, around 90% of which appear only once. The germline V gene encodes CDR1 ENHRY and CDR2 SYGVKD. CDR3 length: 17 residues. The V gene end was trimmed by 5 bases and the J gene end by 0 bases; junction bases not matched to a gene: 7. The chain employs TRBV10-3 and TRBJ2-1, with 10 bases aligning to TRBD1. Material: unstimulated CD8+ T cells sorted from spleen or lymph node cells, obtained before transplant. This TCR was recovered from a human donor who was the organ donor for an intestinal transplant. CDR3 DNA: TGTGCCATCAGTTCCGACAGGGGGCGAAGCTCCTACAATGAGCAGTTCTTC. Encoded protein: CAISSDRGRSSYNEQFF.